This TCR beta chain appears in the sequencing data of a study of CD8+ T cells in alopecia areata. It was cDNA, reverse transcribed from extracted RNA, that served as the sequencing template. The protocol was immunoSEQ multiplex PCR, while the TCRdb copy is restricted to in-frame clones and leaves out a portion. The sample has about 270,000 clones; approximately 60% are singletons. The treatment here: oral pan-JAK inhibitor, 5-10 mg twice daily. The study team obtained lesional scalp punch biopsies and peripheral blood from alopecia areata patients. The CDR3 consists of 16 residues. Germline V lookup: CDR1 SGHRS, CDR2 YFSETQ. Losses at the gene ends were 4 bases for V and 0 bases for J; bases not matched to a gene: 8.

This chain joins TRBV5-1 and TRBJ2-7, with 9 bases that match TRBD1. The TCR was taken from a human donor with alopecia areata. Here the sequenced sample was CD4+ T cells sorted from blood, taken at week 52, from a patient treated with tofacitinib. The CDR3 DNA sequence: TGCGCCAGCAGCAAGCAGGGGACAGGGAGCTCCTACGAGCAGTACTTC. Residues: CASSKQGTGSSYEQYF.